This T cell receptor (beta chain) was documented in a study of shared clonotypes between healthy human individuals. At deep level, the assay was performed. Method: immunoSEQ multiplex PCR; TCRdb's copy keeps in-frame clones and lacks some. The sample carries a few million clones, over 85% recorded once. Study-wide points: Some naive CD4 clonotypes, roughly 4.5%, turned up in common across a few donors.

Notes on this clone: What it binds is not known. An end of the junction does not agree with germline; a read error may underlie this.

The donor population consisted of healthy HIV-negative adults with no recent acute infections or vaccinations. Germline values: CDR1 LGHNA, CDR2 YSLEER. The CDR3 contains 16 residues. The sequence came from a man between 18 and 29 years old in good health. The V gene is TRBV4-3, the J gene TRBJ2-2; D is possibly TRBD1 or TRBD2 (5 bases each). Sample: naive CD4+ T cells sorted from blood. As to subset: CD45RA+ positively selected. Here the CDR3 DNA reads TGCGCCAGCAGCAAAGAGTGGAGAGGGGACACCGGGGAGCTGTTTTTT. As protein: CASSKEWRGDTGELFF.